Detailed here is one TCR beta chain. These data originate in a study of blood T cell repertoires in COVID-19. The overall study: Researchers got acute and convalescent COVID-19 samples from the United States, Italy and Spain.

This CDR3 is 15 amino acids long. J was trimmed by 3 bases and V by 0 bases; bases with no gene match: 1. Germline CDR1 and CDR2: KGHSH and LQKENI. Original analysis: Counts of nucleated cells, estimated from reference gene primer amplification, were obtained. Assay: immunoSEQ multiplex PCR; the TCRdb copy retains only in-frame clones and omits some. Clone size and V and J calls were adopted from that table, with D and trimming inferred from the DNA. This table holds around 70,000 clones, 65% to 80% found once. The rearrangement uses TRBV18 and TRBJ1-5; 8 bases map to TRBD1. Sequencing input: peripheral blood. This receptor was obtained from a man between 60 and 70 years old with active or convalescent COVID-19. CDR3 sequence reads: CASSPPDRDNQPQHF. In nucleotides, the CDR3 is TGTGCCAGCTCACCACCGGACAGGGACAATCAGCCCCAGCATTTT.